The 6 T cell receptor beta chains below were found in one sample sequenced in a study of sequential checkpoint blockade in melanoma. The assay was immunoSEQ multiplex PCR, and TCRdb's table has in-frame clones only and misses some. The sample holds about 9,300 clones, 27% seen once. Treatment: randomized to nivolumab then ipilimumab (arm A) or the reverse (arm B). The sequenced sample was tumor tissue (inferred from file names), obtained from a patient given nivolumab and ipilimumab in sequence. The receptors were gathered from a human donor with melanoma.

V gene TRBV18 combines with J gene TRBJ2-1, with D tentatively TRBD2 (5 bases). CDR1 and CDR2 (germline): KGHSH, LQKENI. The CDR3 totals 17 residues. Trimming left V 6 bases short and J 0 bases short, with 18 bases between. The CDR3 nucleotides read TGTGCCAGCTCGACTATCGGGCTAGCTAGCTCCTACAATGAGCAGTTCTTC. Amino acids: CASSTIGLASSYNEQFF.

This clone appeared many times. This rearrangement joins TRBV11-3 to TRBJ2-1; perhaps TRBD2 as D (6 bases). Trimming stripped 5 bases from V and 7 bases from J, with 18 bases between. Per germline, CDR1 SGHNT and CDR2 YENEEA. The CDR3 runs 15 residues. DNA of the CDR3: TGTGCCAGCAGCACGCCGGGACCGGGGAGGAATGAGCAGTTCTTC. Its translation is CASSTPGPGRNEQFF.

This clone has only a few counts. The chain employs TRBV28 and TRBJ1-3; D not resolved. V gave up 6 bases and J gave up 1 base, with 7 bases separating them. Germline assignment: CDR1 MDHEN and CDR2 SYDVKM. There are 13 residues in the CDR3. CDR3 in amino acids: CASSFGSGNTIYF. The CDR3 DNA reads TGTGCCAGCAGCTTTGGGTCTGGAAACACCATATATTTT.

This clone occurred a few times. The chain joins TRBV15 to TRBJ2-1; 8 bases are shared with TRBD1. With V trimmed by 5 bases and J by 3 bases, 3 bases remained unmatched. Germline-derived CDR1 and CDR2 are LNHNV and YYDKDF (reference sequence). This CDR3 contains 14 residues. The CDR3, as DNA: TGTGCCACCAGCGGCGACAGGGGCTACAATGAGCAGTTCTTC. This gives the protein CATSGDRGYNEQFF.

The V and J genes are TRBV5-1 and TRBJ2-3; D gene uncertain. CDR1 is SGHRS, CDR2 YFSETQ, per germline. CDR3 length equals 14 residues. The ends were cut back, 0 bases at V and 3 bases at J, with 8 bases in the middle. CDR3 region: CASSLAEWTDTQYF. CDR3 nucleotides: TGCGCCAGCAGCTTGGCCGAGTGGACAGATACGCAGTATTTT.

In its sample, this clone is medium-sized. CDR3 DNA: TGTGCCAGCAGGCAACGTGGACAGGGGAACACTGAAGCTTTCTTT. The encoded protein is CASRQRGQGNTEAFF. This sequence joins TRBV6-8 and TRBJ1-1, with 8 bases lining up with TRBD1. The V gene's germline CDR1 is MNHGY and CDR2 SAAAGT. V trimming: 6 bases; J trimming: 1 base; junction bases outside the gene matches: 7. This CDR3 contains 15 residues.